This TCR beta chain was found in a study of blood T cells in healthy people across ages. General study results and limits: Both higher diversity and more naive CD4+ cells marked long-lived donors when set against aged donors.

This CDR3 region has 14 residues. CDR1 is ENHRY and CDR2 is SYGVKD in the germline V gene. The V gene lost 7 bases and the J gene lost 1 base, with 12 bases spanning the gap. The second PCR ran about 6 to 11 cycles with a sample-barcoded 5' primer and J-beta primers. The template-switch adaptor, which had 12 random nucleotides, put a tag on each cDNA molecule. MiXCR was run by TCRdb on the 5' RACE reads, yielding one entry per CDR3 protein. The sample contains roughly 800,000 distinct CDR3 sequences, about a quarter of which appear only once. This clonotype was observed a few times. Its specificity is unknown. This sample was shared with a second study, whose subject was T cells of mothers and their children. That paper notes: Inherited differences only slightly affect thymic shaping of TCR recombination output. Related mother-child pairs shared marginally more repertoire than unrelated pairs, though not significantly.

This sequence was found in a boy younger than 18 in good health. The source material was blood. J is TRBJ2-3 and V is TRBV10-3; a weak D match, TRBD2 (6 bases). The CDR3 protein is CAIMEGRGTDTQYF. In DNA form, the CDR3 reads TGTGCCATCATGGAGGGACGGGGCACAGATACGCAGTATTTT.